This T cell receptor (beta chain) is from a study of cytomegalovirus exposure and HLA in healthy donors. General study findings and limits: 150 or so TCR beta chains were listed as cytomegalovirus-associated. According to a subsequent analysis, TCR clusters identified in the first cohort showed a tendency to co-occur across the approximately 120 validation repertoires. The majority of TCR sequences were rare, yet some public TCRs appeared in many donors.

TCRdb keeps only in-frame clones here, not all; method: immunoSEQ multiplex PCR. The table lists around 190,000 clones, about three quarters of them singletons. About this clone: What it binds is unknown.

The CDR3 runs 17 residues. Germline values: CDR1 LNHDA, CDR2 SQIVND (reference sequence). V shed 3 bases and J 4 bases; nucleotides not matched to a gene: 8. The V call is TRBV19, the J call TRBJ2-2; 10 positions match TRBD1. The sample taken for sequencing was PBMCs. The TCR sequence derives from a woman between 25 and 40 years old in good health and CMV-seronegative. Here the CDR3 DNA reads TGTGCCAGTAGTATGGGCAGAAGGACAGGGGGCACCGGGGAGCTGTTTTTT. Translated, it gives CASSMGRRTGGTGELFF.